This record looks at one T cell receptor (beta chain) sequence and its context. It lacks a known antigen. Base quality data are lacking; no much larger clone is found one base away. Collaborating institutions collected whole blood in K2EDTA tubes following their own protocols. For TCRbeta analysis, collaborators shipped samples as frozen whole blood, isolated PBMCs, or DNA extracted from either of those sample types. TCRbeta CDR3 regions were amplified from genomic DNA using the immunoSEQ Assay, a bias-controlled multiplex PCR. Turning to the authors' computational methods: The number of nucleated cells in each sample was estimated from the amplification of reference gene primers within the assay. To quantify the absolute abundance of each unique TCRbeta CDR3 rearrangement, sequence reads were collapsed and filtered. For each sample, productive Simpson clonality was calculated as the square root of Simpson's diversity index over productive rearrangements. TCRdb provides this immuneACCESS table in a form limited to in-frame rearrangements. Some clones are lacking; in checked studies, under half of them reflect an unresolved V gene, and why the rest are absent is not known. D and trimming were read from the DNA, whereas the V and J calls and clone size are those reported in that table. In this sample the table shows 70,000 to 100,000 clones, roughly 80% of which occur a single time. Clones ranked in the top ten supply about 4% of the sample.

The record originates from a study of blood T cell repertoires in COVID-19 (dated by TCRdb to between 2020 and 2021). Background on the whole study: The collaborator samples originated in the United States, Italy and Spain and spanned the acute and convalescent phases of COVID-19. The material from the prospective study consisted of cDNA or gDNA derived from T cells, B-cell-depleted T cells, or PBMCs. Subjects who had been exposed to COVID-19, were actively infected with it, or had recovered from it provided the deeply sampled blood TCRbeta repertoires that made up the dataset. The repertoires were released in a freely available public database meant as a resource for research on the immune response to SARS-CoV-2. Samples came from the ongoing ImmuneRACE study (first 160 participants) plus 1,254 subjects from 6 global collaborators. The sample metadata nearly always contained a de-identified subject ID, COVID-19 status, age in years and sex. Where HLA class I and class II types were available, the types were taken from metadata supplied by the sample provider, not from assay-based typing.

The germline V gene supplies CDR1 SGHTS and CDR2 YDEGEE. The junction shows trimming of 2 bases on V and 6 bases on J, and the gene matches do not reach 6 bases of it. Including cysteine and phenylalanine, the CDR3 has 15 amino acids. This entry keeps only the CDR3 DNA: 45 bases, framed from base 1. What the research found in general, with its limitations: The quantity of clinical and demographic metadata differed by source and by participant and was supplied without curation.

The sequence links TRBV5-8 to TRBJ2-2; 8 bases in the middle match TRBD2. The TCR was taken from a woman between 50 and 59 years old with acute or convalescent COVID-19. Sequencing was performed on peripheral blood. The DNA sequence is given as TGTGCCAGCAGCTTCCGGGGGGGGGCCGCCGGGGAGCTGTTTTTT. The encoded protein is CASSFRGGAAGELFF.